Listed below are T cell receptor beta chains from one sample, sequenced in a study of cytomegalovirus exposure and HLA in healthy donors. Generated by immunoSEQ multiplex PCR, the TCRdb table keeps only in-frame clones and is missing some. The table includes approximately 250,000 clones, around four fifths detected once. The sequencing sample was made of PBMCs. Receptors were obtained from a boy aged 5-17 years in good health and CMV-seronegative. The CDR3 runs from the conserved cysteine through the conserved F or W. The D gene is left open where the match is weak. Clone size is given for some rows only: seen once, a few or many times, or a class if the clone is expanded.

J gene: TRBJ1-2
clone size: -
V gene: TRBV5-1
D gene: -
CDR3 protein: CASSPSGTSSYGYTF
CDR3 DNA: TGCGCCAGCAGCCCCTCCGGGACTTCATCATATGGCTACACCTTC

J gene: TRBJ1-1
clone size: -
V gene: TRBV5-4
D gene: -
CDR3 protein: CASSFRGNTEAFF
CDR3 DNA: TGTGCCAGCAGCTTCAGGGGTAATACTGAAGCTTTCTTT

J gene: TRBJ2-7
clone size: -
V gene: TRBV13
D gene: -
CDR3 protein: CATASYREGHEQYF
CDR3 DNA: TGTGCCACCGCGTCTTACAGGGAAGGCCACGAGCAGTACTTC

J gene: TRBJ1-5
clone size: once
V gene: TRBV29-1
D gene: TRBD1
CDR3 protein: CSGNRGGINQPQHF
CDR3 DNA: TGCAGCGGAAACAGGGGTGGGATCAATCAGCCCCAGCATTTT

J gene: TRBJ2-3
clone size: -
V gene: TRBV9
D gene: -
CDR3 protein: CASSAHSSAGSTDTQYF
CDR3 DNA: TGTGCCAGCAGCGCTCACAGTTCGGCGGGGAGCACAGATACGCAGTATTTT

J gene: TRBJ2-1
clone size: -
V gene: TRBV27
D gene: TRBD2
CDR3 protein: CASSLWGHASGYNEQFF
CDR3 DNA: TGTGCCAGCAGTTTGTGGGGCCACGCTAGCGGGTACAATGAGCAGTTCTTC

J gene: TRBJ2-2
clone size: -
V gene: TRBV18
D gene: -
CDR3 protein: CASSPQSANTGELFF
CDR3 DNA: TGTGCCAGCTCACCACAATCGGCGAACACCGGGGAGCTGTTTTTT

J gene: TRBJ1-2
clone size: -
V gene: TRBV5-1
D gene: -
CDR3 protein: CASSSRTAGDGYTF
CDR3 DNA: TGCGCCAGCAGCTCTCGGACGGCAGGGGATGGCTACACCTTC

J gene: TRBJ1-2
clone size: -
V gene: TRBV5-5
D gene: TRBD1
CDR3 protein: CASSPGGGIDGYTF
CDR3 DNA: TGTGCCAGCAGCCCAGGGGGCGGGATTGACGGCTACACCTTC

J gene: TRBJ1-2
clone size: -
V gene: TRBV19
D gene: -
CDR3 protein: CASKGQQLRGYTF
CDR3 DNA: TGTGCCAGTAAGGGACAACAACTGCGGGGCTACACCTTC

J gene: TRBJ1-1
clone size: few
V gene: TRBV5-1
D gene: -
CDR3 protein: CASSLATDNNEAFF
CDR3 DNA: TGCGCCAGCAGCTTGGCGACCGACAATAATGAAGCTTTCTTT

J gene: TRBJ2-5
clone size: -
V gene: TRBV4-2
D gene: -
CDR3 protein: CASSQSSRGEGRQETQYF
CDR3 DNA: TGTGCCAGCAGCCAATCCTCAAGGGGGGAGGGCAGGCAGGAGACCCAGTACTTC

J gene: TRBJ2-1
clone size: -
V gene: TRBV5-6
D gene: -
CDR3 protein: CASSKNRGYNEQFF
CDR3 DNA: TGTGCCAGCAGCAAAAACCGGGGGTACAATGAGCAGTTCTTC

J gene: TRBJ2-4
clone size: -
V gene: TRBV5-1
D gene: TRBD1
CDR3 protein: CASSFNRGEDIQYF
CDR3 DNA: TGCGCCAGCAGTTTTAACAGGGGGGAGGACATTCAGTACTTC

J gene: TRBJ2-1
clone size: -
V gene: TRBV13
D gene: -
CDR3 protein: CATYRLIGNEQFF
CDR3 DNA: TGTGCCACCTACCGCCTTATCGGGAATGAGCAGTTCTTC

J gene: TRBJ2-2
clone size: -
V gene: TRBV5-1
D gene: TRBD2
CDR3 protein: CASSASGTNTGELFF
CDR3 DNA: TGCGCCAGCAGCGCTAGCGGAACGAACACCGGGGAGCTGTTTTTT

J gene: TRBJ2-5
clone size: -
V gene: TRBV5-6
D gene: -
CDR3 protein: CASSLKTSTETQYF
CDR3 DNA: TGTGCCAGCAGCTTGAAAACTAGCACAGAGACCCAGTACTTC

J gene: TRBJ2-7
clone size: -
V gene: TRBV29-1
D gene: -
CDR3 protein: CSVVGRGDEQYF
CDR3 DNA: TGCAGCGTCGTTGGGAGGGGGGACGAGCAGTACTTC

J gene: TRBJ1-1
clone size: once
V gene: TRBV15
D gene: -
CDR3 protein: CATSRDSSRNTEAFF
CDR3 DNA: TGTGCCACCAGCAGAGATAGCAGTAGGAACACTGAAGCTTTCTTT

J gene: TRBJ2-7
clone size: once
V gene: TRBV29-1
D gene: -
CDR3 protein: CSVALLASYEQYF
CDR3 DNA: TGCAGCGTTGCGCTACTAGCATCCTACGAGCAGTACTTC

J gene: TRBJ2-7
clone size: few
V gene: TRBV9
D gene: -
CDR3 protein: CASSVGSALSYEQYF
CDR3 DNA: TGTGCCAGCAGCGTAGGTAGCGCGCTCTCCTACGAGCAGTACTTC

J gene: TRBJ2-5
clone size: -
V gene: TRBV18
D gene: TRBD2
CDR3 protein: CASSPRSGGGAGQETQYF
CDR3 DNA: TGTGCCAGCTCACCAAGGAGTGGCGGGGGGGCCGGTCAGGAGACCCAGTACTTC

J gene: TRBJ2-1
clone size: once
V gene: TRBV9
D gene: -
CDR3 protein: CASSVSFSGYNEQFF
CDR3 DNA: TGTGCCAGCAGCGTCTCGTTCTCGGGGTACAATGAGCAGTTCTTC

J gene: TRBJ1-2
clone size: -
V gene: TRBV12-5
D gene: -
CDR3 protein: CASGLVPGVHGYTF
CDR3 DNA: TGTGCTAGTGGTTTGGTACCCGGGGTGCATGGCTACACCTTC

J gene: TRBJ1-6
clone size: -
V gene: TRBV29-1
D gene: TRBD1
CDR3 protein: CSASTGNRNSPLHF
CDR3 DNA: TGCAGCGCATCGACAGGGAACCGTAATTCACCCCTCCACTTT

J gene: TRBJ2-5
clone size: -
V gene: TRBV5-6
D gene: TRBD2
CDR3 protein: CASSPPGTRDTQYF
CDR3 DNA: TGTGCCAGCAGCCCTCCCGGGACTAGAGATACTCAGTACTTC

J gene: TRBJ1-1
clone size: -
V gene: TRBV5-6
D gene: TRBD1
CDR3 protein: CASSGWTGKRAFF
CDR3 DNA: TGTGCCAGCAGCGGATGGACAGGGAAAAGGGCTTTCTTT

J gene: TRBJ1-4
clone size: -
V gene: TRBV6-1
D gene: TRBD1
CDR3 protein: CASSPTGGNEKLFF
CDR3 DNA: TGTGCCAGCAGCCCGACAGGGGGCAATGAAAAACTGTTTTTT

J gene: TRBJ1-1
clone size: -
V gene: TRBV29-1
D gene: TRBD1
CDR3 protein: CSVQGAITEAFF
CDR3 DNA: TGCAGCGTGCAGGGGGCGATCACTGAAGCTTTCTTT

J gene: TRBJ2-7
clone size: -
V gene: TRBV28
D gene: TRBD1
CDR3 protein: CASSVYGTAASYEQYF
CDR3 DNA: TGTGCCAGCAGTGTTTACGGGACAGCCGCCTCCTACGAGCAGTACTTC

J gene: TRBJ1-3
clone size: -
V gene: TRBV5-4
D gene: -
CDR3 protein: CASSADSSGNTIYF
CDR3 DNA: TGTGCCAGCAGCGCGGACAGCTCTGGAAACACCATATATTTT

J gene: TRBJ1-1
clone size: -
V gene: TRBV29-1
D gene: -
CDR3 protein: CSVRLGPVNTEAFF
CDR3 DNA: TGCAGCGTTCGGTTGGGGCCGGTGAACACTGAAGCTTTCTTT

J gene: TRBJ1-2
clone size: -
V gene: TRBV5-6
D gene: -
CDR3 protein: CASSFPGGSYGYTF
CDR3 DNA: TGTGCCAGCAGCTTCCCGGGGGGGAGCTATGGCTACACCTTC

J gene: TRBJ2-7
clone size: -
V gene: TRBV27
D gene: TRBD2
CDR3 protein: CASSFGLAGLPGYEQYF
CDR3 DNA: TGTGCCAGCAGTTTCGGACTAGCGGGACTTCCAGGCTACGAGCAGTACTTC

J gene: TRBJ2-3
clone size: -
V gene: TRBV15
D gene: TRBD2
CDR3 protein: CATSAGGPTDTQYF
CDR3 DNA: TGTGCCACCAGCGCGGGAGGGCCTACAGATACGCAGTATTTT

J gene: TRBJ1-4
clone size: -
V gene: TRBV5-1
D gene: TRBD1
CDR3 protein: CASSLQGAQEKLFF
CDR3 DNA: TGCGCCAGCAGCTTACAGGGGGCTCAAGAAAAACTGTTTTTT

J gene: TRBJ1-3
clone size: -
V gene: TRBV2
D gene: TRBD1
CDR3 protein: CASEWDSSGNTIYF
CDR3 DNA: TGTGCCAGCGAATGGGACAGCTCTGGAAACACCATATATTTT